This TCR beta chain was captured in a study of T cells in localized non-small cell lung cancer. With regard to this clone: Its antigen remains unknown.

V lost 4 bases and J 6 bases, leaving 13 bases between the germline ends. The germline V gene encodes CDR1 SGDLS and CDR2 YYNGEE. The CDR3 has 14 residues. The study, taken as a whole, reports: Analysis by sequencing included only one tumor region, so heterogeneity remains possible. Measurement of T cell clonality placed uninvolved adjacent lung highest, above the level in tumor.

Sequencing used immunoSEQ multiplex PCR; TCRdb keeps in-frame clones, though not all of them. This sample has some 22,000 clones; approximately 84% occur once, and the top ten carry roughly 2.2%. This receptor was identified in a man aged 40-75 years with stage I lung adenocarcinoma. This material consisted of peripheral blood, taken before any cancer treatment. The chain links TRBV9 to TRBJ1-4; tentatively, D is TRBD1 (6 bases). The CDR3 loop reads CASSPWGGHEKLFF. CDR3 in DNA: TGTGCCAGCAGCCCTTGGGGGGGGCATGAAAAACTGTTTTTT.